One T cell receptor (beta chain) is described in this entry. The source of the sample is a study of control samples from healthy donors and cancer patients. Trimming left V 9 bases short and J 1 base short, with 9 bases between. The CDR3 has 12 amino acids. Germline loops: CDR1 LGHNT, CDR2 FRNRAP. TCRdb's table, derived via immunoSEQ multiplex PCR, lists solely in-frame clones and lacks some. This sample has approximately 140,000 clones, with over 85% found just once. What was sequenced was blood. The clonotype originates from a man aged 18-30 years in good health. V is TRBV12-5 and J is TRBJ1-1; D is uncertain. The CDR3 region has the DNA TGTGCTAGCCAGAGCAGGAACACTGAAGCTTTCTTT. Translation: CASQSRNTEAFF.